This TCR beta chain appears in the sequencing data of a study of PD-L1 blockade in urothelial cancer. Study at large: Bladder-origin urothelial cancer in males described most of the 29 patients. Typically, measured as a median, blood samples had approximately 130,000 T cells. The study's findings and limits: The study found that durable-benefit patients expanded tumor-associated blood clones more at 3 weeks.

Clones were sequenced by immunoSEQ multiplex PCR, and TCRdb holds only the in-frame ones, with some missing. This sample has around 43,000 clones, with approximately 91% found just once. Time point indicated: pretreatment peripheral blood. To note about this clone: The antigen is unknown.

There are 17 residues in the CDR3. V was clipped by 5 bases and J by 4 bases, with 20 bases between them. Germline CDR1 reads SGHNT; CDR2 reads YENEEA. This clonotype was sampled from a donor aged 40 or older with urothelial cancer. The rearrangement links TRBV11-3 to TRBJ2-2, with D possibly TRBD2 on 5 matching bases. The starting material was PBMCs, obtained around atezolizumab (anti-PD-L1) treatment. CDR3 protein: CASSPPTGTSLTGELFF. The CDR3 DNA sequence: TGTGCCAGCAGCCCCCCGACGGGAACCTCCCTCACCGGGGAGCTGTTTTTT.